This T cell receptor beta chain was sequenced for a study of OX40 agonist ivuxolimab in advanced cancers. In terms of the full investigation: Ivuxolimab, which targeted the costimulatory receptor OX40 (CD134), was an agonistic, fully human IgG2 monoclonal antibody. Intravenous ivuxolimab was administered to patients every 2 weeks at six dose levels: 0.01, 0.1, 0.3, 1.5, 3 and 10 mg/kg. Of the roughly 53 patients in dose escalation, around 19 had hepatocellular carcinoma, some 15 had melanoma, 9 had renal cell carcinoma and 9 had head and neck cancer. A male proportion of almost 85% and a mean age of about 60 years, ranging from roughly 23 to 79, were recorded for the dose-escalation cohort. Patients were allowed to have had prior anti-PD-1, anti-PD-L1 or anti-CTLA-4 therapy, and approximately 37% of the dose-escalation patients had been treated with checkpoint inhibitors. Partial responses were achieved by three dose-escalation patients, of whom one had hepatocellular carcinoma and two had cutaneous melanoma. The point of sequencing TCRbeta in the periphery was to test whether ivuxolimab changed TCR sequence diversity and drove clonal T-cell expansion. The paper describes the monotherapy dose-escalation part (N = 52 patients) of the phase I trial of ivuxolimab. What the work shows at the level of the full study, not this receptor alone: Low levels of normalized T-cell clonal expansion were also seen in some patients who did not respond. Clonal expansion of both CD4+ and CD8+ blood T cells was observed from baseline to week 6 at doses 0.1 to 3.0 mg/kg. Partial responders in the 0.1-3.0 mg/kg groups had among the lowest normalized peripheral clonal expansion, especially among CD8+ T cells. Which antigens the clonally expanded peripheral T cells were specific for was not determined. On average, CD8+ T cells showed more expanded clones than CD4+ T cells after ivuxolimab.

For sequencing of the TCRbeta CDR3 region, genomic DNA was extracted from the sorted cells. The immunoSEQ Assay was used for sequencing of TCRbeta CDR3 regions. TCRdb obtained this table from immuneACCESS and retained in-frame rearrangements with V and J assigned. These tables miss some clones; where compared with another copy, unresolved V genes account for less than half of the shortfall, and the remainder is unexplained. This sample is represented by 50,000 or so clones; 86% of them were singletons. The ten largest clones take up roughly 6.7% of the sample. This clone has a handful of counts. Its antigen specificity is not known. No per-base quality is available; no much larger clone lies one base away. From the cysteine up to the phenylalanine, the CDR3 has a length of 12 residues. Of the read, only the CDR3 DNA is kept; its 36 bases are in frame from base 1. The V and J ends are trimmed by 8 bases and 4 bases, leaving 8 bases between them. Looking up the germline V gene yields CDR1 MNHNS and CDR2 SASEGT.

The trial excluded patients who had a history of autoimmune disease or were on systemic immunosuppression. In every dose cohort, peripheral blood was drawn for TCR sequencing at baseline, cycle 4 day 1, and cycle 7 day 1. The samples were drawn from a first-in-human, open-label, multicenter phase I dose-escalation trial of ivuxolimab. Adults with locally advanced or metastatic head and neck squamous cell, hepatocellular, melanoma or renal cell carcinoma were enrolled in the trial. Before TCR sequencing, CD4+ T cells and CD8+ T cells from peripheral blood were sorted into separate populations. The receptor was derived from an adult with an advanced solid tumor such as melanoma, head and neck, liver or kidney cancer. Here the chain combines TRBV6-1 and TRBJ2-2, with the identity of the D gene unclear. The source was CD4+ or CD8+ T cells sorted from blood, collected in a trial of the OX40 agonist ivuxolimab. The CDR3 sequence is CASGRTTGELFF. The bases are TGTGCCAGCGGAAGAACCACCGGGGAGCTGTTTTTT.